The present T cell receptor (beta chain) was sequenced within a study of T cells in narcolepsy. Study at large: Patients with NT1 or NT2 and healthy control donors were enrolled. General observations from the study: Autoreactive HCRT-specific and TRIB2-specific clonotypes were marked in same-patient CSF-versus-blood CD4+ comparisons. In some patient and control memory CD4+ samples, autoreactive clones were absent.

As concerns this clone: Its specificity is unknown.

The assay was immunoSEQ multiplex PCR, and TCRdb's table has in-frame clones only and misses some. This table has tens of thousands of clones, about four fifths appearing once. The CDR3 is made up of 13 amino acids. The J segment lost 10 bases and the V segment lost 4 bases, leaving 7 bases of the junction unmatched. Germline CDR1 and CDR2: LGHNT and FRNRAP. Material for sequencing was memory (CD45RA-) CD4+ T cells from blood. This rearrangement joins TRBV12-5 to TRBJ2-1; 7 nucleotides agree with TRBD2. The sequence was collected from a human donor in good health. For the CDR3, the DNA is TGTGCTAGTGGTTCGTTCGGGGAGGGGGAGCAGTTCTTC. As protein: CASGSFGEGEQFF.